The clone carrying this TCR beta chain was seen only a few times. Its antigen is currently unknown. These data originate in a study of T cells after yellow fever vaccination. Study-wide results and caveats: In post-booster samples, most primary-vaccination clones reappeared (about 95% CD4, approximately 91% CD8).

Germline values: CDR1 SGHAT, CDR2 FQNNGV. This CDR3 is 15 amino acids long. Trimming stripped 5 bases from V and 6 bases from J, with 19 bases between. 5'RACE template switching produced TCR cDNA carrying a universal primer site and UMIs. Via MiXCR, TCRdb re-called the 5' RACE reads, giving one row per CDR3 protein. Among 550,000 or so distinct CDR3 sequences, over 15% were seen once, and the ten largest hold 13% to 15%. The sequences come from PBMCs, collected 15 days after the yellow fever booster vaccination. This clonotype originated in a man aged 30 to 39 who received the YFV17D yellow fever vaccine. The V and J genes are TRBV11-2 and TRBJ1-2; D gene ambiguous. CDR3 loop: CASSPRTGGANGYTF. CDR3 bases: TGTGCCAGCAGCCCCAGGACCGGCGGAGCTAATGGCTACACCTTC.